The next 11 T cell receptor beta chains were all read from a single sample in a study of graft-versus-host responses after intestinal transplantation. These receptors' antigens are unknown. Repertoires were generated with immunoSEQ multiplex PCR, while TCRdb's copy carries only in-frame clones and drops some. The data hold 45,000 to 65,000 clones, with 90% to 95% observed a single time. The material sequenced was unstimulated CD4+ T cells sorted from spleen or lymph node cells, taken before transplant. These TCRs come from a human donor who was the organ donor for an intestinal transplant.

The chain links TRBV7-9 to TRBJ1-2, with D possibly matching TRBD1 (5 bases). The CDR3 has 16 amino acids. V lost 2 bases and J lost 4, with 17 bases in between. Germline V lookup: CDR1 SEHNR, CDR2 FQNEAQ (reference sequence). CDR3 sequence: CASSLSGRPGGYGYTF. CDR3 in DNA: TGTGCCAGCAGCTTAAGCGGCCGGCCCGGGGGCTATGGCTACACCTTC.

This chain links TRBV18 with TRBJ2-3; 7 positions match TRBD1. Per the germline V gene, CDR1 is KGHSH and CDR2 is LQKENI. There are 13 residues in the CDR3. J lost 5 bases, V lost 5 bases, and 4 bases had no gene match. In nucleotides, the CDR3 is TGTGCCAGCTCATGGACAGGACTAGATACGCAGTATTTT. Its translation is CASSWTGLDTQYF.

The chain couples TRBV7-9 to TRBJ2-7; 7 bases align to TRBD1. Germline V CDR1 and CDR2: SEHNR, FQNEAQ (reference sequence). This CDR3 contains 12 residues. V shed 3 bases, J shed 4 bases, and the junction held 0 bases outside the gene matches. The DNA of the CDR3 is TGTGCCAGCAGCTTGACAGGGTACGAGCAGTACTTC. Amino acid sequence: CASSLTGYEQYF.

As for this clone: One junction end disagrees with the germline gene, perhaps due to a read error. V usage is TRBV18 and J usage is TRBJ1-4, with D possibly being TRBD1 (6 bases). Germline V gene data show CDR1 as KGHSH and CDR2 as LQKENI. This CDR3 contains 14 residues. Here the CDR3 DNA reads TGTGCCAGCTCGCCCCGGATGGGGGGCGAAAAACTGCTTTTT. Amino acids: CASSPRMGGEKLLF.

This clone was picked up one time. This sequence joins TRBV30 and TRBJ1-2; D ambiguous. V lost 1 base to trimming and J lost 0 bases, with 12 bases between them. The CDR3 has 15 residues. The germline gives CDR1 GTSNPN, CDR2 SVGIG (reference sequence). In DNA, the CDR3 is TGTGCCTGGAGTGGGGTGGGGAAGACTAACTATGGCTACACCTTC. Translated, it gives CAWSGVGKTNYGYTF.

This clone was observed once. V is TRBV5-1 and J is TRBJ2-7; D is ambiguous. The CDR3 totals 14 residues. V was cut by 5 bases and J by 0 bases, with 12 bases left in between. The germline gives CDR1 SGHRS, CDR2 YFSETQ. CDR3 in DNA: TGCGCCAGCAGTCAAGGTGGGGACTCCTACGAGCAGTACTTC. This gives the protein CASSQGGDSYEQYF. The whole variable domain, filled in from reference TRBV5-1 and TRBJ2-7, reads KAGVTQTPRYLIKTRGQQVTLSCSPISGHRSVSWYQQTPGQGLQFLFEYFSETQRNKGNFPGRFSGRQFSNSRSEMNVSTLELGDSALYLCASSQGGDSYEQYFGPGTRLTVT.

This CDR3 is CASSPGVDQPQHF. For the CDR3, the DNA is TGTGCCAGCTCACCAGGGGTGGATCAGCCCCAGCATTTT. The chain has TRBV18 and TRBJ1-5; D not resolved. This CDR3 contains 13 residues. The ends were cut back, 2 bases at V and 5 bases at J, with 7 bases in the middle. Germline assignment: CDR1 KGHSH and CDR2 LQKENI.

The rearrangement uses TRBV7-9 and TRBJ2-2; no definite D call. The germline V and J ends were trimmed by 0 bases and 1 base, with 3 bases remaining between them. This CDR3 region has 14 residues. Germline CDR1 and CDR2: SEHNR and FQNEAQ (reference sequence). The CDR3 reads CASSLARNTGELFF. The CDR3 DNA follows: TGTGCCAGCAGCTTAGCCAGGAACACCGGGGAGCTGTTTTTT.

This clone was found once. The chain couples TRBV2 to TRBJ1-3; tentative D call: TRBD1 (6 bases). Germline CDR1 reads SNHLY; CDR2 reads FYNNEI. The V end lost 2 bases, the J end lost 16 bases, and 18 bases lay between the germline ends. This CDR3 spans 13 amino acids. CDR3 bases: TGTGCCAGCAGTGAAAATCGCCAGGGGACGTTTTATTTT. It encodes CASSENRQGTFYF.

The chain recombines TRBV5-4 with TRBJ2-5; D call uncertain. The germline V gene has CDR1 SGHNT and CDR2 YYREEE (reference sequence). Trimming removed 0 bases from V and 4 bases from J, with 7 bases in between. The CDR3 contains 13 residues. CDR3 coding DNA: TGTGCCAGCAGCTTGGCGATTTCAGAGACCCAGTACTTC. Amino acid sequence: CASSLAISETQYF.

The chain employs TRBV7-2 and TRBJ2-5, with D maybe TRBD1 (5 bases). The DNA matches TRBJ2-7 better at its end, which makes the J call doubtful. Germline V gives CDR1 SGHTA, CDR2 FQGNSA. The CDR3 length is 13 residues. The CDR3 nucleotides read TGTGCCAGCAGCCCCGGTCGCAGGGACGAGCAGTACTTC. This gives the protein CASSPGRRDEQYF.